This T cell receptor beta chain was sequenced for a study of identical twins (dated by TCRdb to the mid-2010s). Describing the broader study: The study deep-sequenced TCR alpha and beta repertoires from monozygotic twins, unrelated adults of various ages and cord blood to test whether fetal clonotypes persist. To rule out contamination, the twin experiments were replicated at different times with different library preparation protocols. Results and caveats for the whole study, not just this receptor: Compared with coincidental sharing between unrelated individuals, out-of-frame TCR alpha sequences shared between twins had an excess of sequences with low generation probability. Fewer insertions were carried by abundant cord blood beta clonotypes, a similar but weaker trend appeared in young adult naive repertoires, and no such trend appeared in memory repertoires. Conclusions relied on cross-sectional statistical analysis, since the same donors could not be followed over many years. Zero-insertion analyses could be partly confounded by invariant T cells such as MAIT and iNKT, although diverse VJ usage argued against such confounding for most clonotypes. In monozygotic twins, out-of-frame TCR alpha sharing was systematically underestimated by recombination models, although the models agreed with sharing between unrelated individuals. Excess twin sharing in beta out-of-frame sequences was weaker because fewer shared sequences lowered the signal-to-noise ratio.

The library was prepared using 5' RACE. TCRdb records Illumina HiSeq 2000 as the sequencer. Template switching introduced a universal primer binding site; the final cDNA contained a unique molecular identifier, enabling accurate counting of TCR cDNA molecules. Specific primers in the conserved constant-segment region were used to synthesize first-strand cDNA for the TCR alpha and beta chains. To control for contamination, every cDNA library was double barcoded, receiving both a SMART-Mk sample barcode and Illumina barcodes. Two successive PCR steps introduced TruSeq adapter sequences along with Illumina sample barcodes. TCR alpha and beta cDNA libraries were sequenced on the Illumina HiSeq platform with custom primers. Concerning the study's data processing: MiGEC processed the raw reads to extract unique molecular identifiers, while MiXCR was used to determine the CDR3 positions. Recombination models were inferred per individual with the repgenHMM and IGoR tools using an EM algorithm. The analysis of shared clonotypes was done with the tcR package in R, with sharing normalized by the product of cloneset sizes. Out-of-frame nonproductive sequences were analyzed to study raw recombination free of thymic and clonal selection effects. TCRdb reprocessed the public reads (quality trimming at Q25 with fastp, clone calling with MiXCR) and kept in-frame beta chains. Identical CDR3 protein sequences are pooled into one entry, listed with their most common genes and DNA. The V and J calls come from TCRdb's annotation, not from the publication. The sample contains around 490,000 distinct CDR3 sequences, approximately 14% of them found a single time. Approximately 0.98% of the sample is in the top ten clones.

Inclusive of the bounding cysteine and phenylalanine, the CDR3 is 19 residues long. Of all the DNA, just the CDR3 is kept, 57 bases in frame from base 1. As to this clonotype: What this receptor recognizes is not known. Mismatch with germline at one junction end may stem from a read error.

Every donor was a healthy Caucasian. Three pairs of female monozygotic twins, all aged roughly 18 to 29 years, were included in the twin cohort. Positive isolation kits from Invitrogen were used to isolate the CD4+ and CD8+ T cell populations. These sequences were also reported in another study, on yellow fever vaccine responses in identical twins. The second investigation adds: According to the authors, the vaccine-induced T cell response in identical twins seemed to be partly convergent and partly specific to each individual. Focusing on identical twins, the study followed the T cell clones that responded to the vaccine, and did so with precision.

The sample consisted of CD4+ T cells sorted from blood. This receptor chain uses TRBV12-3 or TRBV12-4 and TRBJ2-2, and TRBD2 matches 10 of the central bases. The receptor was isolated from a woman aged 18-29 years in good health. The DNA sequence is given as TGTGCCTGCAGTTTATCCCGGAGAGGACTAGCGGTGAACACCGGGGAGCTGTTTTTT. Its amino acids are CACSLSRRGLAVNTGELFF.